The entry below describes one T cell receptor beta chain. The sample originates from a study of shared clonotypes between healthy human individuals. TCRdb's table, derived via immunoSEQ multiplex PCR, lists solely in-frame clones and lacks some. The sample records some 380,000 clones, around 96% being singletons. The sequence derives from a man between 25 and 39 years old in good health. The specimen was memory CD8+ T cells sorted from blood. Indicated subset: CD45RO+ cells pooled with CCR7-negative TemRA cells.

The CDR3 region is CASSPDFYEQYF. The CDR3 DNA follows: TGTGCCAGCAGCCCGGACTTCTACGAGCAGTACTTC. V and J are TRBV7-2 and TRBJ2-7; possible D gene TRBD2, 5 bases. Trimming cost V 5 bases and J 3 bases, with 8 bases left between them. This CDR3 spans 12 amino acids. CDR1 is SGHTA and CDR2 is FQGNSA in the germline V gene.